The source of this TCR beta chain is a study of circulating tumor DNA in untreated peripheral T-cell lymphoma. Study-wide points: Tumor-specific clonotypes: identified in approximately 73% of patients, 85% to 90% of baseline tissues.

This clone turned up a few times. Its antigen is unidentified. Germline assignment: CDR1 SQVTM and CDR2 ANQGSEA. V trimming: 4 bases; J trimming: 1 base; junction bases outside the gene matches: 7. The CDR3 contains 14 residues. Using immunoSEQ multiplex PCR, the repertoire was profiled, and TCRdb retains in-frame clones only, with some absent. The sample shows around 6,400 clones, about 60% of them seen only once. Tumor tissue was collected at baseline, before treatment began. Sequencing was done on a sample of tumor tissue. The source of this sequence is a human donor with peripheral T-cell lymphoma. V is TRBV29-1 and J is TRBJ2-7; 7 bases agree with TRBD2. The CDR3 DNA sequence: TGCAGCGTTGTTAGAATTAGCGGGTCCTACGAGCAGTACTTC. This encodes CSVVRISGSYEQYF.